This TCR beta chain was recorded in a study of T cells in Graves' hyperthyroidism and ophthalmopathy. Germline V gene sequence: CDR1 LNHNV, CDR2 YYDKDF (reference sequence). The CDR3 consists of 17 residues. The V segment lost 8 bases and the J segment 1 base; nucleotides outside the gene matches: 13. Diagnoses rested on clinical symptoms, serum thyroxine and TRAb, thyroid ultrasound and orbital computed tomography. A remark on this clonotype: Its target is not known.

Findings and limits, study-wide: Blood held most thyroid clonotypes expanded above 0.001 frequency.

What was amplified from RNA transcripts were TCR beta CDR3 regions. Using the HTBI primer set, a first-round RT-PCR was run on the TCR CDR3. Each CDR3 protein gets one entry after TCRdb re-called the multiplex PCR reads with MiXCR. The sample holds hundreds of thousands of distinct CDR3 sequences, about 20% seen once. This chain links TRBV15 with TRBJ1-4; TRBD1 aligns across 7 bases. Sequences were obtained from blood. The sequence derives from a man between 25 and 39 years old with Graves' ophthalmopathy. The CDR3 DNA reads TGTGCCACCGGGGGATGGATTAGGGGGCAAACTAATGAAAAACTGTTTTTT. This gives the protein CATGGWIRGQTNEKLFF.